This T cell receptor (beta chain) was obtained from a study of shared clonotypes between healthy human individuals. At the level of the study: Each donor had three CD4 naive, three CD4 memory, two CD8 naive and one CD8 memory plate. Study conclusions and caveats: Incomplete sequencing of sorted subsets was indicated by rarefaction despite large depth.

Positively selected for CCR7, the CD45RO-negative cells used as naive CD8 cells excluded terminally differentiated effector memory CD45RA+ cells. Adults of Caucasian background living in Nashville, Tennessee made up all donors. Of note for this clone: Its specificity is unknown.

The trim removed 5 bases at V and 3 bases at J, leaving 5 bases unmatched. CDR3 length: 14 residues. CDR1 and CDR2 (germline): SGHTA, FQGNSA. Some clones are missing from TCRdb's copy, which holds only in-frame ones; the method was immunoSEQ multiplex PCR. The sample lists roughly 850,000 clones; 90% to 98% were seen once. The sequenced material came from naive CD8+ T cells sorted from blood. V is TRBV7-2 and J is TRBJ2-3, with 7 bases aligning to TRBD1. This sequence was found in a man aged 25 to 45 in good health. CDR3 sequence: CASSQTGWTDTQYF. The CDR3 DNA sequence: TGTGCCAGCAGCCAGACAGGGTGGACAGATACGCAGTATTTT.